The 13 T cell receptor beta chains presented below share a single source sample, sequenced in a study of vaccination and CD4 T cells after COVID-19. These TCRs' antigens remain unknown. Oncomine TCR Beta short-read sequencing was applied to DNA from cultured CD4+ T cells. TCRdb itself ran the PCR reads through MiXCR, one entry per CDR3 protein. Here the sample spans roughly 7,300 distinct CDR3 sequences, 46% being singletons. Treatment described: roughly 10-day PBMC culture with coronavirus spike peptide pools or control peptides (ViraFEST assay). The unexposed donor gave CD4+ T cells before the COVID-19 pandemic (2011-2018). The sequencing input was CD4+ T cells from blood, cultured in vitro. These receptors were taken from a human donor in good health.

This clonotype was detected only a few times. The rearrangement uses TRBV6-1 and TRBJ1-1, with D tentatively TRBD1 (6 bases). V lost 6 bases, J lost 0 bases, and 11 bases lay in between. This CDR3 spans 14 amino acids. The germline V gene encodes CDR1 MNHNS and CDR2 SASEGT. CDR3 region: CASRDTGLNTEAFF. The CDR3 DNA sequence: TGTGCCAGCAGGGATACAGGGTTGAACACTGAAGCTTTCTTT.

The chain combines TRBV20-1 with TRBJ2-2; 12 positions agree with TRBD2. Germline V gene lookup returns CDR1 DFQATT and CDR2 SNEGSKA (reference sequence). The CDR3 totals 18 residues. V shed 3 bases and J 0 bases; nucleotides not matched to a gene: 8. The CDR3 DNA follows: TGCAGTGCTAGTTCGTCTAGCGGGGGGGCTACGAACACCGGGGAGCTGTTTTTT. It translates to CSASSSSGGATNTGELFF.

The genes are TRBV6-5 and TRBJ2-3; 13 positions match TRBD2. This CDR3 has 20 residues. Per the germline V gene, CDR1 is MNHEY and CDR2 is SVGAGI. V was clipped by 2 bases and J by 4 bases; unmatched bases: 15. The CDR3 spells CASSYTPGLAGVGTPDTQYF. The DNA for the CDR3 is TGTGCCAGCAGTTACACTCCAGGACTAGCGGGGGTGGGGACGCCAGATACGCAGTATTTT.

The chain employs TRBV5-8 and TRBJ1-1, with D uncertain. Trimming left V 1 base short and J 4 bases short, with 8 bases between. This CDR3 has 13 amino acids. Germline loops: CDR1 SGHTS, CDR2 YDEGEE. The chain's CDR3 is CASSLTYGTEAFF. The CDR3 bases are TGTGCCAGCAGCTTGACATATGGCACTGAAGCTTTCTTT.

This clonotype was seen a few times. This chain uses TRBV25-1 with TRBJ1-1, with D possibly being TRBD1 (5 bases). The germline gives CDR1 MGHDK, CDR2 SYGVNS. The V and J ends lost 1 base and 3 bases respectively, with 6 bases between them. This CDR3 comprises 13 residues. CDR3 in DNA: TGTGCCAGCAGTGAATTGACAGACACTGAAGCTTTCTTT. Its translation: CASSELTDTEAFF.

V usage is TRBV28 and J usage is TRBJ1-2; 7 bases are shared with TRBD1. The germline V gene has CDR1 MDHEN and CDR2 SYDVKM. The V segment lost 10 bases and the J segment 2 bases; nucleotides outside the gene matches: 4. The CDR3 runs to 12 residues. CDR3 nucleotide sequence: TGTGCCACAGACAGGGTCAACTATGGCTACACCTTC. Protein: CATDRVNYGYTF.

CDR3 sequence reads: CASSLGQGSGNTIYF. CDR3 in DNA: TGTGCCAGCAGCTTGGGACAGGGCTCTGGAAACACCATATATTTT. The rearrangement links TRBV7-9 to TRBJ1-3; 9 bases map to TRBD1. V was clipped by 3 bases and J by 0 bases; unmatched bases: 0. The germline V gene encodes CDR1 SEHNR and CDR2 FQNEAQ (reference sequence). The CDR3 runs 15 residues. The full variable domain, in which reference TRBV7-9 and TRBJ1-3 provide the parts outside the CDR3, is DTGVSQNPRHKITKRGQNVTFRCDPISEHNRLYWYRQTLGQGPEFLTYFQNEAQLEKSRLLSDRFSAERPKGSFSTLEIQRTEQGDSAMYLCASSLGQGSGNTIYFGEGSWLTVV.

V and J are TRBV5-1 and TRBJ1-1; possible D gene TRBD1, 6 bases. This CDR3 comprises 15 residues. The germline V gene encodes CDR1 SGHRS and CDR2 YFSETQ. Trimming cost V 0 bases and J 11 bases, with 20 bases left between them. CDR3 sequence: CASSLEGVTGALAFF. The CDR3 DNA reads as TGCGCCAGCAGCTTGGAAGGGGTGACGGGGGCCCTGGCTTTCTTT.

The genes are TRBV12-3 or TRBV12-4 and TRBJ2-7, with D perhaps TRBD2 (6 bases). The CDR3 spans 16 residues. The V end lost 3 bases, the J end lost 2 bases, and 17 bases lay between the germline ends. In DNA, the CDR3 is TGTGCCAGCAGTTTCCCGGGACTCTCTCCTACCTACGAGCAGTACTTC. Protein: CASSFPGLSPTYEQYF.

CDR3 amino acids: CASSHAGPQYF. The CDR3, as DNA: TGTGCCAGCAGCCATGCCGGCCCGCAGTATTTT. V and J are TRBV14 and TRBJ2-3; D uncertain. Deletions cut 3 bases from V and 10 bases from J, with 8 bases between. The CDR3 has 11 residues. In germline, CDR1 is SGHDN, CDR2 FVKESK.

This clonotype occurred a few times. The chain links TRBV2 to TRBJ1-2; a possible D gene is TRBD1 (6 bases). Between the trimmed V and J ends, which lost 3 bases and 5 bases, there was a span of 10 bases. Germline CDR1 reads SNHLY; CDR2 reads FYNNEI. This CDR3 region has 13 residues. CDR3 nucleotides: TGTGCCAGCAGTGAGCGACAGGAGTATGGCTACACCTTC. Protein: CASSERQEYGYTF.

This clonotype has a handful of counts. V gene TRBV7-2 combines with J gene TRBJ1-5; D gene uncertain. The germline V gene encodes CDR1 SGHTA and CDR2 FQGNSA. The CDR3 consists of 13 residues. V lost 5 bases to trimming and J lost 5 bases, with 10 bases between them. CDR3 DNA sequence: TGTGCCAGCAGCCAGACGACCGATCAGCCCCAGCATTTT. Translation: CASSQTTDQPQHF.

The chain couples TRBV20-1 to TRBJ1-1; a weak D match, TRBD1 (6 bases). V was cut by 2 bases and J by 4 bases, with 14 bases left in between. The CDR3 is 14 residues long. CDR1 and CDR2 from the germline V gene are DFQATT and SNEGSKA (reference sequence). CDR3 amino acids: CSARPRGGSTEAFF. The CDR3, as DNA: TGCAGTGCTAGACCCAGGGGTGGGAGCACTGAAGCTTTCTTT.